These T cell receptor beta chains were read from a single sample in a study of blood T cells in healthy people across ages. TCRdb processed the 5' RACE reads anew with MiXCR; each CDR3 protein has one entry. The sample shows 590,000 or so distinct CDR3 sequences, about 30% of them seen only once. The sequenced sample consisted of blood. These receptors were taken from a woman over 75 in good health. CDR3s include the opening cysteine and the closing phenylalanine or tryptophan. D genes are given only for firm matches. Clone size, where shown, is once, few, many, or a class for clones that have expanded.

TRBV20-1	TRBJ2-6	TRBD1	-	CSARRPGGWSSGANVLTF	TGCAGTGCTAGACGGCCAGGGGGCTGGAGCTCTGGGGCCAACGTCCTGACTTTC
TRBV6-5	TRBJ2-3	TRBD2	many	CASSYGGGFTDTQYF	TGTGCCAGCAGTTACGGGGGGGGATTTACAGATACGCAGTATTTT
TRBV20-1	TRBJ2-7	-	many	CSARDLTGLSYEQYF	TGCAGTGCTAGAGATCTGACAGGTTTGTCCTACGAGCAGTACTTC
TRBV20-1	TRBJ2-7	-	many	CSARDLGYEQYF	TGCAGTGCTAGAGATTTGGGCTACGAGCAGTACTTC
TRBV6-2/TRBV6-3	TRBJ1-5	-	-	CAGRPGSKGYQPQHF	TGTGCCGGTAGACCAGGGAGTAAGGGTTATCAGCCCCAGCATTTT
TRBV19	TRBJ2-4	-	-	CASSYLGLEYF	TGTGCCAGTAGCTATTTGGGCCTGGAGTACTTC
TRBV27	TRBJ2-2	-	few	CASNPTRDGDTGELFF	TGTGCCAGCAACCCGACCAGGGACGGCGACACCGGGGAGCTGTTTTTT
TRBV24-1	TRBJ1-5	-	-	CATSDSNRKQFFGPGTGHQPQHF	-
TRBV20-1	TRBJ2-3	-	-	CGARVWLTVGTDTQYF	TGCGGTGCTAGAGTGTGGCTGACTGTAGGCACAGATACGCAGTATTTT
TRBV14	TRBJ1-2	-	once	CASNQTGQASNYGYTF	TGTGCCAGCAACCAAACGGGGCAGGCGTCTAACTATGGCTACACCTTC
TRBV18	TRBJ2-7	-	few	CASSPPASYNEQYF	TGTGCCAGCTCACCACCGGCCAGCTACAATGAGCAGTACTTC
TRBV9	TRBJ2-3	-	many	CASSVGDGRITDTQYF	TGTGCCAGCAGCGTAGGGGACGGGCGAATTACAGATACGCAGTATTTT
TRBV6-6	TRBJ2-7	TRBD1	many	CASRRTGSYEQYF	TGTGCCAGCAGGAGGACAGGCTCCTACGAGCAGTACTTC
TRBV6-6	TRBJ2-1	-	many	CASSYKGGANSEQFF	TGTGCCAGCAGTTACAAGGGGGGGGCCAACAGTGAGCAGTTCTTC
TRBV6-2/TRBV6-3	TRBJ2-7	TRBD1	-	CASSPGQGSLYEQYF	TGTGCCAGCAGCCCCGGACAGGGAAGCCTCTACGAGCAGTACTTC
TRBV5-6	TRBJ1-1	-	-	CASSLFVRLNTEAFF	TGTGCCAGCAGCTTGTTCGTCAGGTTGAACACTGAAGCTTTCTTT
TRBV7-2	TRBJ2-7	TRBD2	many	CASSLVGGSLEQYF	TGTGCCAGCAGCTTAGTGGGGGGGTCTCTCGAGCAGTACTTC
TRBV5-1	TRBJ2-6	-	many	CASSPGGQAGANVLTF	TGCGCCAGCAGCCCGGGGGGACAGGCTGGGGCCAACGTCCTGACTTTC
TRBV7-9	TRBJ2-7	-	-	CASSLAPPYEQYF	TGTGCCAGCAGCTTAGCCCCTCCTTATGAGCAGTACTTC
TRBV5-1	TRBJ1-1	-	few	CASSLRGANTEAFF	TGCGCCAGCAGCTTAAGAGGGGCGAACACTGAAGCTTTCTTT
TRBV9	TRBJ1-1	-	many	CASSRSLSYTEAFF	TGTGCCAGCAGCCGCAGTCTTTCTTACACTGAAGCTTTCTTT
TRBV5-1	TRBJ2-3	-	many	CASSYRQSSTDTQYF	TGCGCCAGCAGCTACAGACAGAGTAGCACAGATACGCAGTATTTT
TRBV5-6	TRBJ1-5	-	-	CASSLDQNQPQHF	TGTGCCAGCAGCTTGGATCAGAATCAGCCCCAGCATTTT
TRBV29-1	TRBJ2-1	TRBD1	once	CSVRGRGTGVHNEQFF	TGCAGCGTGAGGGGACGAGGGACAGGGGTCCACAATGAGCAGTTCTTC
TRBV7-2	TRBJ2-3	-	-	CASKPRGTDTQYF	TGTGCCAGCAAACCTCGCGGCACAGATACGCAGTATTTT
TRBV20-1	TRBJ2-3	-	-	CRARLGDTQYF	TGCAGGGCTAGACTGGGAGATACGCAGTATTTT
TRBV7-9	TRBJ2-3	-	many	CASSPRGGKVDTQYF	TGTGCCAGCAGCCCAAGGGGGGGAAAGGTAGATACGCAGTATTTT
TRBV9	TRBJ2-1	TRBD2	-	CAGSPRLAGYSEQFF	TGTGCCGGCAGCCCTCGACTAGCGGGCTACAGTGAGCAGTTCTTC
TRBV7-2	TRBJ2-4	TRBD2	many	CASSLASGGKNIQYF	TGTGCCAGCAGCTTAGCTAGCGGGGGGAAAAACATTCAGTACTTC
TRBV5-1	TRBJ1-5	-	many	CASSLEPNQPQHF	TGCGCCAGCAGCTTGGAACCAAATCAGCCCCAGCATTTT
TRBV7-2	TRBJ1-2	-	many	CASSLANREGAGYTF	TGTGCCAGCAGCTTAGCTAACAGGGAAGGGGCTGGCTACACCTTC
TRBV7-3	TRBJ2-1	TRBD2	-	CASSSEAGGGYNEQFF	TGTGCCAGCAGCTCCGAAGCGGGAGGGGGATACAATGAGCAGTTCTTC
TRBV5-1	TRBJ1-1	-	-	CASSLDGAPQNTEAFF	TGCGCCAGCAGCTTGGATGGGGCCCCTCAGAACACTGAAGCTTTCTTT